The subject of this entry is one T cell receptor (beta chain). It was with 60 Vbeta and 13 Jbeta primers that the PCR ran. The table came from immunoSEQ multiplex PCR; TCRdb's copy has only in-frame clones and leaves some out. The repertoire has 150,000 to 190,000 clones, around 82% of them found once; the top ten carry under 8%. The source of the sample is a study of cytomegalovirus exposure and HLA in healthy donors. CDR1 is SQVTM, CDR2 ANQGSEA, per germline. The CDR3 contains 12 residues. The ends lost 7 bases at V and 8 bases at J; junction bases unmatched: 5. The sequenced sample was PBMCs. The TCR sequence derives from a woman aged 45-65 years in good health and CMV-seropositive. The chain carries TRBV29-1 and TRBJ1-2; TRBD1 matches at 12 bases. This chain's CDR3 is CSGDRGLFGYTF. CDR3 coding DNA: TGCAGCGGGGACAGGGGGCTGTTCGGCTACACCTTC. The full variable domain, rest sourced from reference TRBV29-1 and TRBJ1-2, is SAVISQKPSRDICQRGTSLTIQCQVDSQVTMMFWYRQQPGQSLTLIATANQGSEATYESGFVIDKFPISRPNLTFSTLTVSNMSPEDSSIYLCSGDRGLFGYTFGSGTRLTVV.